This TCR beta chain comes out of a study of blood T cell repertoires in COVID-19. Germline V gene lookup returns CDR1 KGHSH and CDR2 LQKENI. CDR3 length: 12 amino acids. V lost 3 bases, J lost 6 bases, and 6 bases lay in between. The participants were between about 18 and 90 years old and came from about two dozen US areas. Participants had their cohort set by participant-reported clinical history. Original handling: Nucleated cell number was recorded as an estimate derived from reference gene primer amplification. Measured with immunoSEQ multiplex PCR; TCRdb has only the in-frame clones, and not every one. Clone size and the V and J calls come from that table; the DNA yielded D and trimming. The sample contains about 400,000 clones, around 90% of which appear only once.

The chain has TRBV18 and TRBJ2-4, with D possibly being TRBD1 (5 bases). The TCR originated in a woman aged 40 to 50 with acute COVID-19. Sequencing input: PBMCs or T cells enriched from blood (not recorded which). The CDR3 loop is CASSPDTNIQYF. The CDR3 DNA sequence: TGTGCCAGCTCACCGGACACAAACATTCAGTACTTC.